This T cell receptor beta chain was documented in a study of vaccination and CD4 T cells after COVID-19. Study-wide background: Cells received overlapping spike peptides from SARS-CoV-2, HCoV-NL63, HCoV-OC43 and HCoV-229E as stimulation.

Germline lookup yields CDR1 LNHDA and CDR2 SQIVND (reference sequence). This CDR3 is built from 13 residues. Germline trimming cut 6 bases from V and 6 bases from J; bases unmatched to any gene: 5. Treatment described: roughly 10-day PBMC culture with coronavirus spike peptide pools or control peptides (ViraFEST assay). These CD4+ T cells came from an unexposed donor, sampled before the COVID-19 pandemic (2011-2018). Expansion of antigen-specific T cells with peptide pools by ViraFEST preceded sequencing of TCRs. Researchers used the Oncomine TCR Beta short-read assay to sequence DNA from cultured CD4+ T cells. Extraction of genomic DNA was performed on cultured CD4+ T cells. A single record per CDR3 protein comes from TCRdb applying MiXCR to the PCR reads. The data show approximately 8,800 distinct CDR3 sequences, with roughly 35% seen just once and 12% held by the top ten. The sample holds a few counts of this clonotype. The target antigen is unknown.

The chain has TRBV19 and TRBJ1-5, with TRBD1 identical over 7 bases. The clonotype originates from a human donor in good health. The sequencing sample was made of CD4+ T cells from blood, cultured in vitro. The CDR3: CASSTTGTQPQHF. The CDR3 coding sequence is TGTGCCAGTAGCACGACAGGGACTCAGCCCCAGCATTTT.